The rows below give T cell receptor beta chains drawn from one sample of a study of blood T cell repertoires in COVID-19. Clones were sequenced by immunoSEQ multiplex PCR, and TCRdb holds only the in-frame ones, with some missing. The sample contains around 140,000 clones, roughly 78% of which appear only once. Input material: peripheral blood. The receptor set was obtained from a human donor with acute or convalescent COVID-19. The donor label of this sample is uncertain. Both conserved end residues are part of each CDR3. Fields, in order: clone size, D gene, J gene, V gene, CDR3 protein, CDR3 DNA. D genes are given only for firm matches. Where a row states a size, it is once, few, many or the class of an expanded clone; other rows omit it.

size: NA
D: TRBD1
J: TRBJ2-1
V: TRBV7-2
CDR3: CASSLRGLVLNEQFF
DNA: TGTGCCAGCAGCTTAAGGGGGCTAGTTCTCAATGAGCAGTTCTTC

size: few
D: TRBD1
J: TRBJ1-2
V: TRBV7-2
CDR3: CASSLGDRPIYGYTF
DNA: TGTGCCAGCAGCTTAGGGGACAGGCCGATCTATGGCTACACCTTC

size: NA
D: TRBD1
J: TRBJ1-3
V: TRBV4-3
CDR3: CASSKTGGMGNTIYF
DNA: TGCGCCAGCAGCAAGACAGGGGGTATGGGAAACACCATATATTTT

size: NA
D: NA
J: TRBJ1-5
V: TRBV2
CDR3: CASRGERSSNQPQHF
DNA: TGTGCCAGCAGGGGAGAGCGCAGTAGCAATCAGCCCCAGCATTTT

size: once
D: NA
J: TRBJ1-4
V: TRBV30
CDR3: CAWSRGIEEKLFF
DNA: TGTGCCTGGAGTCGGGGGATAGAGGAAAAACTGTTTTTT

size: NA
D: NA
J: TRBJ2-5
V: TRBV24-1
CDR3: CATSDDYGETQYF
DNA: TGTGCCACCAGTGACGATTACGGAGAGACCCAGTACTTC

size: NA
D: NA
J: TRBJ2-1
V: TRBV7-9
CDR3: CASSLVPGNEQFF
DNA: TGTGCCAGCAGCTTAGTCCCAGGCAATGAGCAGTTCTTC

size: NA
D: NA
J: TRBJ1-1
V: TRBV19
CDR3: CASRNRRLNTEAFF
DNA: TGTGCCAGTAGGAACAGGAGATTGAACACTGAAGCTTTCTTT

size: NA
D: TRBD2
J: TRBJ2-3
V: TRBV5-1
CDR3: CASSLKAGGTTDTQYF
DNA: TGCGCCAGCAGCTTGAAGGCGGGGGGCACCACAGATACGCAGTATTTT

size: NA
D: NA
J: TRBJ1-4
V: TRBV6-5
CDR3: CASSYSGAKGEKLFF
DNA: TGTGCCAGCAGTTACTCGGGGGCGAAGGGTGAAAAACTGTTTTTT

size: few
D: NA
J: TRBJ1-2
V: TRBV27
CDR3: CASSSRLGYGYTF
DNA: TGTGCCAGCAGCTCGCGGTTGGGCTATGGCTACACCTTC

size: NA
D: NA
J: TRBJ1-2
V: TRBV5-1
CDR3: CASSLVAGRGYTF
DNA: TGCGCCAGCAGCTTAGTGGCAGGGCGAGGCTACACCTTC

size: once
D: NA
J: TRBJ2-3
V: TRBV10-3
CDR3: CAISDIVRVDTQYF
DNA: TGTGCCATCAGTGATATCGTCAGGGTAGATACGCAGTATTTT